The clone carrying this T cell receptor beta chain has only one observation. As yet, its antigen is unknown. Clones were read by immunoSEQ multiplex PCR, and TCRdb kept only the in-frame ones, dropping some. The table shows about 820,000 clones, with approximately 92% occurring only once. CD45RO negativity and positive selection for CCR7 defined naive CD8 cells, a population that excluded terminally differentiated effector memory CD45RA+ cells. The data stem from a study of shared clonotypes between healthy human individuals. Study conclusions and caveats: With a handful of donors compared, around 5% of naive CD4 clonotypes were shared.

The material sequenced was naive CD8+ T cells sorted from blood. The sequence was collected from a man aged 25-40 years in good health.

CDR3 sequence (DNA): TGTGCCAGCAGCCCTAGCTCTAGCGGGATAAACGAGCAGTACTTC. Encoded protein: CASSPSSSGINEQYF. This chain uses TRBV7-9 with TRBJ2-7; 9 bases line up with TRBD2. The length of the CDR3 is 15 residues. Unmatched junction bases numbered 10, after V lost 5 bases and J lost 5 bases. Germline values: CDR1 SEHNR, CDR2 FQNEAQ (reference sequence).